The 20 T cell receptor beta chains presented below share a single source sample, sequenced in a study of blood T cells in healthy people across ages. With a J-beta primer mix and a sample-barcoded 5' primer, a second PCR ran roughly 6 to 11 cycles. TCRdb fed the 5' RACE reads into MiXCR, producing one record per CDR3 protein. Of approximately 800,000 distinct CDR3 sequences in the sample, roughly 26% were seen once. These data were likewise used in another study, on T cells of mothers and their children.

The source material was blood. The receptor source for this set is a boy younger than 18 in good health.

This clonotype has just a few counts. The chain carries TRBV7-9 and TRBJ1-6; 8 nucleotides align to TRBD1. Unmatched junction bases numbered 10, after V lost 8 bases and J lost 7 bases. The CDR3 has 15 amino acids. CDR1 is SEHNR, CDR2 FQNEAQ, per germline (reference sequence). The CDR3 is CASCPRTGWNSPLHF. CDR3 DNA: TGTGCCAGCTGCCCTCGGACAGGGTGGAATTCACCCCTCCACTTT. Based on the CDR3 plus reference TRBV7-9 and TRBJ1-6, the full variable domain is DTGVSQNPRHKITKRGQNVTFRCDPISEHNRLYWYRQTLGQGPEFLTYFQNEAQLEKSRLLSDRFSAERPKGSFSTLEIQRTEQGDSAMYLCASCPRTGWNSPLHFGNGTRLTVT.

The chain is built from TRBV6-5 and TRBJ1-1; D is unclear. V was clipped by 2 bases and J by 4 bases, with 20 bases between them. The CDR3 length is 17 residues. The germline gives CDR1 MNHEY, CDR2 SVGAGI. CDR3 bases: TGTGCCAGCAGTTACAGTGGCCAGATTGGAGCGTTCACTGAAGCTTTCTTT. This encodes CASSYSGQIGAFTEAFF.

As for this clonotype: One end of the junction fails to match germline, which may point to a read error. V usage is TRBV6-5 and J usage is TRBJ2-3, with TRBD2 matching over 12 bases. Germline CDR1 reads MNHEY; CDR2 reads SVGAGI. The CDR3 extends over 15 amino acids. CDR3 loop: CVSSYPSGGGDTQYF. The CDR3, as DNA: TGTGTCAGCAGTTACCCTAGCGGGGGGGGCGATACGCAGTATTTT.

This clonotype showed up just a few times. V gene TRBV29-1 combines with J gene TRBJ2-5; D ambiguous. V shed 4 bases and J shed 3 bases, with 12 bases lying between them. The length of the CDR3 is 13 residues. Germline CDR1 reads SQVTM; CDR2 reads ANQGSEA. Written as DNA, the CDR3 is TGCAGCGTTGCCCCTGGACCCAAAGAGACCCAGTACTTC. Amino acids: CSVAPGPKETQYF. Full variable domain (missing parts from reference TRBV29-1 and TRBJ2-5): SAVISQKPSRDICQRGTSLTIQCQVDSQVTMMFWYRQQPGQSLTLIATANQGSEATYESGFVIDKFPISRPNLTFSTLTVSNMSPEDSSIYLCSVAPGPKETQYFGPGTRLLVL.

This clonotype was observed a few times. Here the CDR3 reads CASSRPAGELFF. For the CDR3, the DNA is TGTGCCAGCAGCAGGCCAGCGGGGGAGCTGTTTTTT. J is TRBJ2-2 and V is TRBV2; D uncertain. The CDR3 contains 12 residues. The V gene's germline CDR1 is SNHLY and CDR2 FYNNEI. V dropped 6 bases and J dropped 8 bases, with 10 bases sitting between them.

This clonotype was observed a handful of times. The J gene is TRBJ2-3, the V gene TRBV29-1; D uncertain. This CDR3 comprises 10 residues. V was cut by 4 bases and J by 6 bases, with 5 bases left in between. Germline CDR1 and CDR2: SQVTM and ANQGSEA. The CDR3 DNA reads as TGCAGCGTTGCCGTCGATACGCAGTATTTT. Its protein is CSVAVDTQYF.

The chain uses TRBV28 and TRBJ2-5, with 8 positions matching TRBD2. The V gene end was trimmed by 5 bases and the J gene end by 5 bases; junction bases not matched to a gene: 7. Germline V lookup: CDR1 MDHEN, CDR2 SYDVKM. The CDR3 consists of 14 residues. The CDR3 loop reads CASSPLGGAETQYF. CDR3 DNA sequence: TGTGCCAGCAGTCCTCTCGGGGGGGCGGAGACCCAGTACTTC.

This clonotype came up a few times. The rearrangement joins TRBV18 to TRBJ2-7, with 8 bases matching TRBD1. The ends lost 2 bases at V and 4 bases at J; junction bases unmatched: 10. Germline values: CDR1 KGHSH, CDR2 LQKENI. The CDR3 consists of 16 residues. The CDR3 DNA reads TGTGCCAGCTCACCAGATGGACAGGGCGATTGGTACGAGCAGTACTTC. It codes for CASSPDGQGDWYEQYF.

The J gene is TRBJ2-1, the V gene TRBV2; D may be TRBD2 (5 bases). V gave up 3 bases and J gave up 4 bases, with 16 bases separating them. The CDR3 runs 16 residues. The germline CDR1 and CDR2 sequences are SNHLY and FYNNEI. CDR3 in amino acids: CASSEKADPEYNEQFF. The CDR3, as DNA: TGTGCCAGCAGTGAGAAAGCGGACCCAGAGTACAATGAGCAGTTCTTC.

V and J are TRBV6-5 and TRBJ2-1; the match to TRBD1 covers 8 bases. The CDR3 has 11 residues. Germline values: CDR1 MNHEY, CDR2 SVGAGI. V lost 6 bases to trimming and J lost 9 bases; unmatched junction nucleotides: 1. This CDR3 is CASRTGGEQFF. The DNA for the CDR3 is TGTGCCAGCAGAACAGGGGGTGAGCAGTTCTTC.

The V gene is TRBV19, the J gene TRBJ2-7; 7 positions agree with TRBD1. After removal of 4 bases from V and 3 bases from J, the junction contained 3 bases not matched to a gene. The CDR3 covers 13 residues. Looked up from germline, CDR1 is LNHDA and CDR2 is SQIVND (reference sequence). The CDR3 nucleotides read TGTGCCAGTAGTAGACAGGGAAACTACGAGCAGTACTTC. Translation: CASSRQGNYEQYF.

The rearrangement joins TRBV20-1 to TRBJ2-7; 8 bases fit TRBD2. CDR3 size: 15 residues. Germline CDR1 reads DFQATT; CDR2 reads SNEGSKA (reference sequence). V gave up 3 bases and J gave up 0 bases; unmatched junction bases: 7. CDR3 sequence: CSASPIAGSSYEQYF. DNA of the CDR3: TGCAGTGCTAGTCCCATAGCGGGGAGCTCCTACGAGCAGTACTTC.

The chain links TRBV7-9 to TRBJ1-6; D is unclear. The V gene lost 6 bases and the J gene lost 8 bases, with 14 bases spanning the gap. CDR3 length: 14 amino acids. CDR1 and CDR2 (germline): SEHNR, FQNEAQ (reference sequence). CDR3 DNA: TGTGCCAGCAGACAGCCGGGCAGTTATTCACCCCTCCACTTT. Translated, it gives CASRQPGSYSPLHF.

This clonotype turned up a few times. The CDR3 DNA reads TGTGCCAGCGGGACCGGGACAGATAATGAAAAACTGTTTTTT. This encodes CASGTGTDNEKLFF. The chain couples TRBV18 to TRBJ1-4; 7 positions agree with TRBD1. CDR3 length: 14 residues. The J segment lost 4 bases and the V segment lost 8 bases, leaving 7 bases of the junction unmatched. Germline V lookup: CDR1 KGHSH, CDR2 LQKENI.

This clonotype was detected only a few times. In nucleotides, the CDR3 is TGTGCCAGCCGTAAGCCTGGGACACCTCCTCGAGGCTACACCTTC. It yields the protein CASRKPGTPPRGYTF. The chain employs TRBV12-3 or TRBV12-4 and TRBJ1-2; D might be TRBD1 (6 bases). The CDR3 length is 15 residues. V was cut by 8 bases and J by 8 bases, with 24 bases left in between.

This clonotype has only a few counts. The rearrangement links TRBV20-1 to TRBJ2-1; tentative D call: TRBD2 (6 bases). V lost 3 bases and J 5 bases, leaving 11 bases between the germline ends. CDR3 length: 13 residues. Germline loops: CDR1 DFQATT, CDR2 SNEGSKA (reference sequence). The CDR3 DNA is TGCAGTGCTAGTCCCGGGACTCACAATGAGCAGTTCTTC. Translating it yields CSASPGTHNEQFF.

This clonotype appeared a few times. This sequence joins TRBV4-1 and TRBJ1-1, with 10 bases fitting TRBD1. Losses at the gene ends were 0 bases for V and 1 base for J; bases not matched to a gene: 8. Germline CDR1 and CDR2: MGHRA and YSYEKL. This CDR3 contains 18 residues. CDR3 loop: CASSQDLGTGAQNTEAFF. CDR3 nucleotides: TGCGCCAGCAGCCAAGATCTAGGGACAGGGGCGCAGAACACTGAAGCTTTCTTT.

The chain recombines TRBV5-1 with TRBJ2-1; D gene unclear. V was trimmed by 1 base and J by 6 bases, leaving 11 bases between them. Germline V CDR1 and CDR2: SGHRS, YFSETQ. This CDR3 comprises 14 residues. CDR3 loop: CASSLTTPANEQFF. The CDR3 DNA is TGCGCCAGCAGCTTGACAACGCCCGCCAATGAGCAGTTCTTC.

Comment on this clonotype: This could be a read error, since a much larger clone is one nucleotide away. The chain couples TRBV29-1 to TRBJ2-5; TRBD2 might be the D (6 bases). V was trimmed by 6 bases and J by 7 bases, leaving 9 bases between them. This CDR3 is 10 amino acids long. Looked up from germline, CDR1 is SQVTM and CDR2 is ANQGSEA. The CDR3 nucleotides read TGCAGCGTCATGGGGGGGACCCAGTACTTC. This sequence encodes CSVMGGTQYF.

This clonotype was observed a handful of times. V is TRBV10-3 and J is TRBJ2-1; 13 bases are a match to TRBD2. V lost 7 bases to trimming and J lost 0 bases; unmatched junction nucleotides: 9. CDR1 ENHRY and CDR2 SYGVKD come from the germline V gene. This CDR3 region has 18 residues. The CDR3 DNA reads as TGTGCCATCACTAGGACTAGCGGGGGCGCGAGCTCCTACAATGAGCAGTTCTTC. It translates to CAITRTSGGASSYNEQFF.